The 14 T cell receptor beta chains in this list originate from one sample, sequenced in a study of T cell responses to AZD1222 COVID-19 vaccine. Some clones are missing from TCRdb's copy, which holds only in-frame ones; the method was immunoSEQ multiplex PCR. The table records more than 80,000 clones, 80% to 90% of them present only once. The starting material was peripheral blood, obtained on day 0 of AZD1222 vaccination. The receptors were sampled from an adult in good health.

This clone was picked up one time. The CDR3 protein is CATRSNEGSYGYTF. In DNA, the CDR3 is TGTGCCACACGGTCAAATGAGGGATCCTATGGCTACACCTTC. V is TRBV15 and J is TRBJ1-2; D uncertain. The CDR3 spans 14 residues. Germline CDR1 reads LNHNV; CDR2 reads YYDKDF (reference sequence). V was pared by 9 bases and J by 4 bases, with 18 bases between.

The chain combines TRBV27 with TRBJ2-1; D not resolved. This CDR3 contains 16 residues. The V gene lost 3 bases and the J gene lost 7 bases, with 19 bases spanning the gap. The V gene's germline CDR1 is MNHEY and CDR2 SMNVEV (reference sequence). For the CDR3, the DNA is TGTGCCAGCAGTTTGAGGTACGAGTGGGTCGGGAATGAGCAGTTCTTC. It is translated as CASSLRYEWVGNEQFF.

The chain uses TRBV6-4 and TRBJ2-2; D is tentatively TRBD1 or TRBD2 (5 bases each). Trimming left V 4 bases short and J 5 bases short, with 14 bases between. The V gene's germline CDR1 is MRHNA and CDR2 SNTAGT. This CDR3 is built from 15 residues. CDR3 bases: TGTGCCAGCAGTGCCGAGTGGGGCGGGACCGGGGAGCTGTTTTTT. Amino acid sequence: CASSAEWGGTGELFF.

The chain couples TRBV9 to TRBJ2-2, with 8 positions matching TRBD2. The CDR3 is 14 amino acids. The germline V gene encodes CDR1 SGDLS and CDR2 YYNGEE. V lost 6 bases to trimming and J lost 7 bases; unmatched junction nucleotides: 8. The CDR3: CASTPGRGGGELFF. CDR3 bases: TGTGCCAGCACCCCCGGTCGGGGGGGCGGGGAGCTGTTTTTT.

This chain uses TRBV11-2 with TRBJ1-1, with TRBD1 matching over 8 bases. CDR3 size: 12 residues. Per germline, CDR1 SGHAT and CDR2 FQNNGV. The junction had 3 bases not matched to a gene; V was cut back by 4 bases and J by 8 bases. The CDR3 nucleotides are TGTGCCAGCAGCTCCCGGACAGGGGAAGCTTTCTTT. Protein sequence: CASSSRTGEAFF.

J is TRBJ2-3 and V is TRBV20-1, with D unresolved. Germline assignment: CDR1 DFQATT and CDR2 SNEGSKA (reference sequence). With 8 bases removed from V and 2 bases from J, the gap between germline ends came to 8 bases. CDR3 length: 11 amino acids. The CDR3 DNA is TGCAGTTCTACTTACACAGATACGCAGTATTTT. Amino acids: CSSTYTDTQYF.

The CDR3 DNA reads TGTGCCGGCCGGTCGGGGGAGGAGCAGTTCTTC. Amino acid sequence: CAGRSGEEQFF. The chain links TRBV30 to TRBJ2-1; perhaps TRBD2 as D (6 bases). There are 11 residues in the CDR3. Looked up from germline, CDR1 is GTSNPN and CDR2 is SVGIG (reference sequence). Trimming removed 8 bases at V and 10 bases at J, with 15 bases between.

The chain couples TRBV2 to TRBJ1-1; 7 bases fit TRBD1. Unmatched junction bases numbered 10, after V lost 9 bases and J lost 12 bases. Germline V gene data show CDR1 as SNHLY and CDR2 as FYNNEI. The CDR3 contains 11 residues. CDR3 sequence (DNA): TGTGCCAGAAGCGACAGGGCAGGTACTTTCTTT. Translated: CARSDRAGTFF.

This rearrangement joins TRBV6-5 to TRBJ1-5; possible D gene TRBD1, 5 bases. From germline, CDR1 is MNHEY and CDR2 SVGAGI. This CDR3 is built from 14 residues. V lost 6 bases and J 4 bases, leaving 13 bases between the germline ends. Here the CDR3 reads CASSRTGSNQPQHF. In DNA form, the CDR3 reads TGTGCCAGCAGCCGTACAGGATCGAATCAGCCCCAGCATTTT.

This rearrangement joins TRBV4-1 to TRBJ1-1; TRBD1 matches at 7 bases. CDR3 length: 16 residues. The V gene's germline CDR1 is MGHRA and CDR2 YSYEKL. V gave up 0 bases and J gave up 0 bases; unmatched junction bases: 4. The CDR3 sequence: CASSQDPGGVNTEAFF. CDR3 nucleotides: TGCGCCAGCAGCCAAGACCCAGGGGGTGTGAACACTGAAGCTTTCTTT.

The chain couples TRBV6-6 to TRBJ2-1; 12 bases align to TRBD2. V lost 6 bases, J lost 7 bases, and 7 bases stayed unmatched. The CDR3 runs to 15 residues. Per germline, CDR1 MNHNY and CDR2 SVGAGI (reference sequence). The CDR3 nucleotides read TGTGCCAGCAGCCTACTAGCGGGAGGCTCGAATGAGCAGTTCTTC. This sequence encodes CASSLLAGGSNEQFF.

The count of this clone is one. The chain combines TRBV7-6 with TRBJ2-3, with D maybe TRBD2 (5 bases). The germline gives CDR1 SGHVS, CDR2 FNYEAQ. This CDR3 comprises 15 residues. Trimming removed 1 base from V and 4 bases from J, with 12 bases in between. Written as DNA, the CDR3 is TGTGCCAGCAGCTTAGGCTTTGAGGGAGCAGATACGCAGTATTTT. Protein: CASSLGFEGADTQYF.

The chain links TRBV27 to TRBJ1-1; D is unresolved. Trimming shortened V by 6 bases and J by 0 bases, and 5 bases separated the two germline ends. CDR1 and CDR2 from the germline V gene are MNHEY and SMNVEV (reference sequence). This CDR3 comprises 12 residues. The CDR3 is CASRRLNTEAFF. CDR3 coding DNA: TGTGCCAGCAGGAGATTGAACACTGAAGCTTTCTTT.

The chain recombines TRBV19 with TRBJ2-3; D is perhaps TRBD1 or TRBD2 (5 bases each). The CDR3 has 17 residues. CDR1 is LNHDA and CDR2 is SQIVND in the germline V gene (reference sequence). Trimming removed 4 bases from V and 0 bases from J, with 17 bases in between. The CDR3 nucleotides read TGTGCCAGTAGTACTCACCGGGACCCAGCTAGCACAGATACGCAGTATTTT. It yields the protein CASSTHRDPASTDTQYF. The full variable domain, with the rest looked up from reference TRBV19 and TRBJ2-3, is DGGITQSPKYLFRKEGQNVTLSCEQNLNHDAMYWYRQDPGQGLRLIYYSQIVNDFQKGDIAEGYSVSREKKESFPLTVTSAQKNPTAFYLCASSTHRDPASTDTQYFGPGTRLTVL.